The clone carrying this T cell receptor beta chain was counted once. The antigen is undetermined. The data were taken from a study of cytomegalovirus exposure and HLA in healthy donors. Looking at the study overall: The use of the same platform for the roughly 130 validation repertoires and the roughly 630 first-cohort repertoires was reported by a later analysis.

The germline gives CDR1 MNHNS, CDR2 SASEGT. V gave up 1 base and J gave up 5 bases, with 17 bases separating them. The CDR3 extends over 16 amino acids. Here immunoSEQ multiplex PCR was the method, and the copy in TCRdb shows in-frame clones only, minus some. The data contain more than 150,000 clones, more than 75% of them seen just once; the ten biggest clones take up approximately 3.1%. Separate from the approximately 720-subject first cohort was the approximately 120-subject validation cohort, to which the donors belonged. Study-level points and caveats: Most TCR sequences were seen very rarely across donors, but some public TCRs occurred in many.

The sequence came from a man younger than 30 in good health and CMV-seronegative. This chain links TRBV6-1 with TRBJ2-5; a weak D match, TRBD2 (7 bases). Sequenced sample: PBMCs. The CDR3, as DNA: TGTGCCAGCAGTGAAGGCCTAAGGAGGGGGGGGGAGACCCAGTACTTC. Residues: CASSEGLRRGGETQYF.